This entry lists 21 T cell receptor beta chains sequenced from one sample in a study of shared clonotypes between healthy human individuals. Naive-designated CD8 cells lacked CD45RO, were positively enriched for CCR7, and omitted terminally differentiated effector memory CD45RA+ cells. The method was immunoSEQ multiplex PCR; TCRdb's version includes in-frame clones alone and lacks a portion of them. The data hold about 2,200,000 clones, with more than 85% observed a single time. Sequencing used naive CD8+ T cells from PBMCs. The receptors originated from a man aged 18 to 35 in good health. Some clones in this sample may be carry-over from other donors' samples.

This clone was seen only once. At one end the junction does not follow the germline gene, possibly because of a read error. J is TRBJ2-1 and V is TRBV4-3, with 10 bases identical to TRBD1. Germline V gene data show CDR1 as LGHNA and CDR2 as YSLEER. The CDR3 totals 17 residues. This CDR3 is CASSQDTGQGYGNEQFF. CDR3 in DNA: TGCGCCAGCAGTCAAGATACGGGACAGGGGTACGGGAATGAGCAGTTCTTC.

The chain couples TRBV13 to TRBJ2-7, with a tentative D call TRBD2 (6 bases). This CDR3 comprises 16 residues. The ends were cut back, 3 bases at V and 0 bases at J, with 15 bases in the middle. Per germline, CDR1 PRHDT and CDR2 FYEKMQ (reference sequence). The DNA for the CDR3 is TGTGCCAGCAGCTTGGGTAGCTCGGGGGACTCCTACGAGCAGTACTTC. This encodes CASSLGSSGDSYEQYF.

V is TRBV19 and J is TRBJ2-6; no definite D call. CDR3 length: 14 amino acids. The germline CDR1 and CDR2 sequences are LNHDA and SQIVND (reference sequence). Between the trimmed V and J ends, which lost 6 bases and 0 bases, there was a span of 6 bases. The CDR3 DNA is TGTGCCAGTAGGTTGATCTCTGGGGCCAACGTCCTGACTTTC. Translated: CASRLISGANVLTF.

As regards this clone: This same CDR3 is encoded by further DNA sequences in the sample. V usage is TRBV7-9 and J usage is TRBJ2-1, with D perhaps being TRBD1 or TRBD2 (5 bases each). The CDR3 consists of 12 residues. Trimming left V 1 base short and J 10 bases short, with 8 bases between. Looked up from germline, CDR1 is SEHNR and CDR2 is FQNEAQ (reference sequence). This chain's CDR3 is CASSLGDREQFF. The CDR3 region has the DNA TGTGCCAGCAGCTTAGGGGACCGGGAGCAGTTCTTC.

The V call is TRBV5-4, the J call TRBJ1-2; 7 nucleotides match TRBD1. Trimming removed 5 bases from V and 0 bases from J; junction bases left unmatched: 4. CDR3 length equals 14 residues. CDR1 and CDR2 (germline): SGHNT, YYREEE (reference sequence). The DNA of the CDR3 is TGTGCCAGCAGGGAGGGGGCCTCTAACTATGGCTACACCTTC. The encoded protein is CASREGASNYGYTF.

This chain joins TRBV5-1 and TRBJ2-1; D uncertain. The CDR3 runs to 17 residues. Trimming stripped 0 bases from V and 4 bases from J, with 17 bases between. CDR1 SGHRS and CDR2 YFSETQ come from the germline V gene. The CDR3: CASSLVIGSEPYNEQFF. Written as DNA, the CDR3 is TGCGCCAGCAGCTTGGTAATCGGGTCAGAACCGTACAATGAGCAGTTCTTC.

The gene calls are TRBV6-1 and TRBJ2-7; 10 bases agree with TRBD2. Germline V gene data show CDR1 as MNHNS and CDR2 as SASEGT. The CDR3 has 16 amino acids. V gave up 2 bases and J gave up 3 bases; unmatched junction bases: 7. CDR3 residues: CASSEFLPSGSYEQYF. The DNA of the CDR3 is TGTGCCAGCAGTGAATTTCTGCCTAGCGGGAGCTACGAGCAGTACTTC.

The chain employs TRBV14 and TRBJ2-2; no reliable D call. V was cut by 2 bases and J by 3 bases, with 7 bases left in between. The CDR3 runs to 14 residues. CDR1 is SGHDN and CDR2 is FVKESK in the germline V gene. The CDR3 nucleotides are TGTGCCAGCAGCCAATTAAGGGACACCGGGGAGCTGTTTTTT. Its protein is CASSQLRDTGELFF.

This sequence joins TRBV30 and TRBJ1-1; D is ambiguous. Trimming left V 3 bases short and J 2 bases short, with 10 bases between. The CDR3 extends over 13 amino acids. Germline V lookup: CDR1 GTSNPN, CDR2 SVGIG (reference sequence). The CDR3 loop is CAWRRTRNTEAFF. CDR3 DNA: TGTGCCTGGAGAAGGACCCGAAACACTGAAGCTTTCTTT. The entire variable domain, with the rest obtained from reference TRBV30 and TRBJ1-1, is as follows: SQTIHQWPATLVQPVGSPLSLECTVEGTSNPNLYWYRQAAGRGLQLLFYSVGIGQISSEVPQNLSASRPQDRQFILSSKKLLLSDSGFYLCAWRRTRNTEAFFGQGTRLTVV.

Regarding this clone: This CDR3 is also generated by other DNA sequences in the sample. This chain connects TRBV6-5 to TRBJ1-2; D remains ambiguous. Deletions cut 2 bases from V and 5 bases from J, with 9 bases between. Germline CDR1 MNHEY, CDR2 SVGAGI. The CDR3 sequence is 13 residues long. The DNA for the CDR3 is TGTGCCAGCAGTTACAGGGTCGGGTATGGCTACACCTTC. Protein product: CASSYRVGYGYTF.

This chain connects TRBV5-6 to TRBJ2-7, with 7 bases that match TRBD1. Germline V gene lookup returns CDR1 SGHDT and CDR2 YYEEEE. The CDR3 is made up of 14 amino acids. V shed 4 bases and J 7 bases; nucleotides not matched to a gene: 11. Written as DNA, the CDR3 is TGTGCCAGCAGCCCATCGGGACAGCTCCGGGAGCAGTACTTC. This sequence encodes CASSPSGQLREQYF.

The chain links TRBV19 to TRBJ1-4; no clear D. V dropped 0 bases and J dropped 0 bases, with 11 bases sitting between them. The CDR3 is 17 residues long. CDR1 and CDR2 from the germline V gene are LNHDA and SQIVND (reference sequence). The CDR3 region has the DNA TGTGCCAGTAGTATAGATCGCAACGGGCCAACTAATGAAAAACTGTTTTTT. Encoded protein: CASSIDRNGPTNEKLFF.

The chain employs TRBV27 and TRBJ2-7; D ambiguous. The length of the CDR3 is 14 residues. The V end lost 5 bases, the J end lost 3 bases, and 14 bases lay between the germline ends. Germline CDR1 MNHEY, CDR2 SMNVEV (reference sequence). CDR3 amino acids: CASSQRSSFYEQYF. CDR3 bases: TGTGCCAGCAGTCAGAGGAGCTCCTTCTACGAGCAGTACTTC.

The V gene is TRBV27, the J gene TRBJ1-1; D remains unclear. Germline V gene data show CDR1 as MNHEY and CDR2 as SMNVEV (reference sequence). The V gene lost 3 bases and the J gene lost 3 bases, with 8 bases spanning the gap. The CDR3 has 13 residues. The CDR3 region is CASSFGRDTEAFF. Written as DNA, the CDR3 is TGTGCCAGCAGTTTCGGTCGGGACACTGAAGCTTTCTTT.

CDR3 in DNA: TGCGCCAGCCGCAGACAGGGGGGACCTCTTGACGAGCAGTACTTC. Protein product: CASRRQGGPLDEQYF. The chain employs TRBV10-2 and TRBJ2-7, with 9 bases matching TRBD1. This CDR3 region has 15 residues. In germline, CDR1 is WSHSY, CDR2 SAAADI. V shed 8 bases and J 5 bases; nucleotides not matched to a gene: 13.

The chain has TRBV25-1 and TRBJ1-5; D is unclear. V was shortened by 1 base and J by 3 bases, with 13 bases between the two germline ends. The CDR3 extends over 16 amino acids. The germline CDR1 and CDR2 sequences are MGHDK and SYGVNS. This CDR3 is CASSEWGEGHNQPQHF. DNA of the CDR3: TGTGCCAGCAGTGAATGGGGAGAGGGTCACAATCAGCCCCAGCATTTT.

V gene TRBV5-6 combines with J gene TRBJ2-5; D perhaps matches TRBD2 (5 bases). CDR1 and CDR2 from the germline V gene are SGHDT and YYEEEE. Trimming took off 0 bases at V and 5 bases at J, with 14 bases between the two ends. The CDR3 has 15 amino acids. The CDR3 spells CASSLGYYSEETQYF. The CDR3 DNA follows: TGTGCCAGCAGCTTGGGGTATTATAGCGAGGAGACCCAGTACTTC.

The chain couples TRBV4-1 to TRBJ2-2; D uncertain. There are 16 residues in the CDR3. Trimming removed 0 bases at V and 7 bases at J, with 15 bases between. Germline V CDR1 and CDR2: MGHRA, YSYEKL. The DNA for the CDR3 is TGCGCCAGCAGCCAAGATTTCCTAGAAGGGATCGGGGAGCTGTTTTTT. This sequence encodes CASSQDFLEGIGELFF.

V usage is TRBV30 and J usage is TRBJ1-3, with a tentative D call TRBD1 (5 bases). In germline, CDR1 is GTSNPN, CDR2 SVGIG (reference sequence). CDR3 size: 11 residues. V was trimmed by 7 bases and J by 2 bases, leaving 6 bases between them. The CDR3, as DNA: TGTGCCTCGGGGCCTGGAAACACCATATATTTT. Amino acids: CASGPGNTIYF.

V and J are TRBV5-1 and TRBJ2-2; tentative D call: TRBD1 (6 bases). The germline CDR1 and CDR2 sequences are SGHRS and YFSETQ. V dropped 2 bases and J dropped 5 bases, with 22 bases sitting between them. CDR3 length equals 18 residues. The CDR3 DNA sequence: TGCGCCAGCAGCTTTTCCCAGTCCGTGGGGGCATTAACCGGGGAGCTGTTTTTT. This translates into CASSFSQSVGALTGELFF. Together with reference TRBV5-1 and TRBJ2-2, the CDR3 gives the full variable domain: KAGVTQTPRYLIKTRGQQVTLSCSPISGHRSVSWYQQTPGQGLQFLFEYFSETQRNKGNFPGRFSGRQFSNSRSEMNVSTLELGDSALYLCASSFSQSVGALTGELFFGEGSRLTVL.

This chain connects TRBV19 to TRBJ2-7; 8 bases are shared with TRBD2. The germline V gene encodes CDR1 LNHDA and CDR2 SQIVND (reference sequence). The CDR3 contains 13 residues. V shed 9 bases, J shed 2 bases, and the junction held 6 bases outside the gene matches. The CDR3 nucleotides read TGTGCCAGCGGGAGGGGACTCACCTACGAGCAGTACTTC. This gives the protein CASGRGLTYEQYF.